This T cell receptor beta chain was identified in a study of blood T cell repertoires in COVID-19. Assay: immunoSEQ multiplex PCR; the TCRdb copy retains only in-frame clones and omits some. Altogether approximately 97,000 clones are present, 75% to 95% being singletons, with the ten largest covering about 1.7%. V gave up 0 bases and J gave up 4 bases, with 11 bases separating them. This CDR3 is built from 15 residues. Germline V lookup: CDR1 SGHRS, CDR2 YFSETQ. This clonotype was obtained from a man aged 55 to 70 with acute or convalescent COVID-19. J is TRBJ2-1 and V is TRBV5-1; possibly TRBD1 for D (6 bases). The sample consisted of peripheral blood. The CDR3: CASSLEWTAYNEQFF. CDR3 coding DNA: TGCGCCAGCAGCTTGGAGTGGACAGCTTACAATGAGCAGTTCTTC.